The 31 T cell receptor beta chains given below trace back to one sample, sequenced in a study of lymphopenia after photon versus proton radiotherapy. TCRdb keeps only in-frame clones here, not all; method: immunoSEQ multiplex PCR. The sample yields 29,000 or so clones, around nine tenths seen once. Here the sequenced sample was peripheral blood, taken from a patient treated with proton-based radiotherapy. The receptor source for this set is a woman between 55 and 75 years old with cholangiocarcinoma. Some clones in this sample may be carry-over from other donors' samples.

The rearrangement links TRBV19 to TRBJ1-2; D gene ambiguous. V was cut by 5 bases and J by 3 bases, with 10 bases left in between. The CDR3 totals 13 residues. Per germline, CDR1 LNHDA and CDR2 SQIVND (reference sequence). The CDR3 spells CASSPRSHYGYTF. The CDR3 DNA is TGTGCCAGTAGTCCCCGGTCCCACTATGGCTACACCTTC. The whole variable domain, remainder taken from reference TRBV19 and TRBJ1-2, is DGGITQSPKYLFRKEGQNVTLSCEQNLNHDAMYWYRQDPGQGLRLIYYSQIVNDFQKGDIAEGYSVSREKKESFPLTVTSAQKNPTAFYLCASSPRSHYGYTFGSGTRLTVV.

CDR3 sequence (DNA): TGTGCCAGCAGCTTGCAGGGCGCGAACACCGGGGAGCTGTTTTTT. It encodes CASSLQGANTGELFF. This sequence joins TRBV5-5 and TRBJ2-2; D possibly corresponds to TRBD1 (5 bases). The ends were cut back, 1 base at V and 0 bases at J, with 7 bases in the middle. The germline V gene has CDR1 SGHKS and CDR2 YYEKEE (reference sequence). The CDR3 totals 15 residues.

The chain is built from TRBV7-2 and TRBJ2-3; 7 nucleotides match TRBD2. The germline gives CDR1 SGHTA, CDR2 FQGNSA. Trimming cost V 1 base and J 6 bases; bases outside gene matches: 13. CDR3 length equals 17 residues. CDR3 amino acids: CASSLERLGRERDTQYF. The CDR3, as DNA: TGTGCCAGCAGCTTAGAACGGCTGGGGCGGGAGCGGGATACGCAGTATTTT.

V gene TRBV10-1 combines with J gene TRBJ2-3; no clear D gene. The germline V and J ends were trimmed by 2 bases and 0 bases, with 6 bases remaining between them. The CDR3 sequence is 14 residues long. From germline, CDR1 is WNHNN and CDR2 SYGVQD (reference sequence). This chain's CDR3 is CASSERRSTDTQYF. The CDR3 bases are TGCGCCAGCAGTGAGCGGCGGAGCACAGATACGCAGTATTTT.

This chain uses TRBV7-3 with TRBJ2-2; D remains unclear. The CDR3 loop spans 13 amino acids. V lost 5 bases, J lost 5 bases, and 9 bases lay in between. Germline V gene sequence: CDR1 SGHTA, CDR2 FQGTGA. The CDR3 DNA reads as TGTGCCAGCAGCGCCTACTTGACCGGGGAGCTGTTTTTT. Its protein product is CASSAYLTGELFF.

The rearrangement uses TRBV19 and TRBJ2-1; D unresolved. V lost 3 bases and J 0 bases, leaving 15 bases between the germline ends. The V gene's germline CDR1 is LNHDA and CDR2 SQIVND (reference sequence). The CDR3 is 17 residues long. This CDR3 reads CASSIGSSYLSYNEQFF. In DNA form, the CDR3 reads TGTGCCAGTAGTATTGGCAGTTCCTACCTCTCCTACAATGAGCAGTTCTTC.

This chain joins TRBV11-2 and TRBJ1-2, with D hard to call. CDR3 length: 12 amino acids. The V gene lost 2 bases and the J gene lost 4 bases, with 5 bases spanning the gap. Germline V gene data show CDR1 as SGHAT and CDR2 as FQNNGV. The CDR3 reads CASSLNGYGYTF. CDR3 DNA: TGTGCCAGCAGCTTAAACGGCTATGGCTACACCTTC. Looking up the rest from reference TRBV11-2 and TRBJ1-2 gives the full variable domain: EAGVAQSPRYKIIEKRQSVAFWCNPISGHATLYWYQQILGQGPKLLIQFQNNGVVDDSQLPKDRFSAERLKGVDSTLKIQPAKLEDSAVYLCASSLNGYGYTFGSGTRLTVV.

The chain couples TRBV25-1 to TRBJ2-7; D might be TRBD1 (6 bases). This CDR3 spans 13 amino acids. The germline V gene has CDR1 MGHDK and CDR2 SYGVNS. Deletions cut 10 bases from V and 3 bases from J, with 16 bases between. The CDR3 DNA follows: TGTGCCAATTCTTTTACAGGGCGCTACGAGCAGTACTTC. This codes for CANSFTGRYEQYF.

This clone was seen just once. This chain connects TRBV7-3 to TRBJ2-7; no firm D call. The CDR3 extends over 14 amino acids. Germline loops: CDR1 SGHTA, CDR2 FQGTGA. The V gene lost 5 bases and the J gene lost 2 bases, with 13 bases spanning the gap. The CDR3 bases are TGTGCCAGCAGCGTCCGACCGATTACCTACGAGCAGTACTTC. This gives the protein CASSVRPITYEQYF.

This clone was counted once. This chain connects TRBV7-2 to TRBJ2-7, with 7 bases aligning to TRBD1. This CDR3 has 13 amino acids. The germline V gene has CDR1 SGHTA and CDR2 FQGNSA. V dropped 5 bases and J dropped 5; count of bases not matched to a gene: 6. CDR3 nucleotide sequence: TGTGCCAGCAGCCGGCGACAGGGTCACGAGCAGTACTTC. It codes for CASSRRQGHEQYF. The full variable domain, rest sourced from reference TRBV7-2 and TRBJ2-7, is GAGVSQSPSNKVTEKGKDVELRCDPISGHTALYWYRQSLGQGLEFLIYFQGNSAPDKSGLPSDRFSAERTGGSVSTLTIQRTQQEDSAVYLCASSRRQGHEQYFGPGTRLTVT.

This clone occurred a few times. The chain has TRBV5-1 and TRBJ1-2; 12 bases line up with TRBD1. The germline V gene has CDR1 SGHRS and CDR2 YFSETQ. This CDR3 spans 15 amino acids. V trimming: 1 base; J trimming: 7 bases; junction bases outside the gene matches: 5. The CDR3 sequence: CASSLSGQGASGYTF. CDR3 nucleotide sequence: TGCGCCAGCAGCTTGTCGGGACAGGGGGCATCTGGCTACACCTTC.

The genes are TRBV4-2 and TRBJ1-1; D not certain. Germline CDR1 LGHNA, CDR2 YNFKEQ. The CDR3 spans 13 residues. With 4 bases removed from V and 9 bases from J, the gap between germline ends came to 15 bases. The CDR3 DNA is TGTGCCAGCAGCCCGAGTAGCGCGGAGAAAGCTTTCTTT. This encodes CASSPSSAEKAFF.

In DNA, the CDR3 is TGTGCCAGCAGCTTAGGGGACAGGGGCCCATGGGAGCAGTACTTC. This translates into CASSLGDRGPWEQYF. The V and J genes are TRBV7-2 and TRBJ2-7, with TRBD1 matching 10 bases. The CDR3 spans 15 residues. The ends lost 1 base at V and 7 bases at J; junction bases unmatched: 7. Germline-derived CDR1 and CDR2 are SGHTA and FQGNSA.

The chain links TRBV19 to TRBJ2-7, with D unclear. The germline CDR1 and CDR2 sequences are LNHDA and SQIVND (reference sequence). The CDR3 spans 15 residues. Trimming removed 6 bases at V and 0 bases at J, with 15 bases between. The CDR3 nucleotides are TGTGCCAGTAGCCCTCGGGCAGACGGCTCCTACGAGCAGTACTTC. Translation: CASSPRADGSYEQYF.

The V and J genes are TRBV7-2 and TRBJ1-2, with D possibly TRBD1 on 6 matching bases. The V gene lost 3 bases and the J gene lost 8 bases, with 16 bases spanning the gap. Germline CDR1 reads SGHTA; CDR2 reads FQGNSA. The CDR3 length is 14 residues. CDR3 protein: CASSLGGQNKGYTF. CDR3 bases: TGTGCCAGCAGCTTGGGTGGACAGAATAAGGGCTACACCTTC.

V usage is TRBV7-8 and J usage is TRBJ2-7, with 7 nucleotides matching TRBD2. Trimming at V came to 2 bases and at J to 2 bases, leaving 6 bases not matched to a gene. From germline, CDR1 is SGHVS and CDR2 FQNEAQ. This CDR3 is 15 amino acids long. CDR3 nucleotides: TGTGCCAGCAGCTTAACCCTAGCGGAGACCTACGAGCAGTACTTC. Translated, it gives CASSLTLAETYEQYF.

The chain's CDR3 is CASSDRGLWETQYF. DNA of the CDR3: TGTGCCAGTAGTGACAGGGGGCTCTGGGAGACCCAGTACTTC. The rearrangement joins TRBV19 to TRBJ2-5; 10 bases align to TRBD1. Germline V CDR1 and CDR2: LNHDA, SQIVND (reference sequence). The V and J ends lost 5 bases and 5 bases, in that order; junction bases with no gene match: 5. CDR3 size: 14 residues.

This chain connects TRBV28 to TRBJ1-4; 8 bases agree with TRBD1. The CDR3 totals 18 residues. V gave up 5 bases and J gave up 0 bases; unmatched junction bases: 11. Germline V gives CDR1 MDHEN, CDR2 SYDVKM. The CDR3 DNA sequence: TGTGCCAGCAGTCCCGGACAGGGCATGAGTTCAACTAATGAAAAACTGTTTTTT. Its protein is CASSPGQGMSSTNEKLFF.

The chain is built from TRBV5-4 and TRBJ2-1; 9 nucleotides agree with TRBD2. Germline assignment: CDR1 SGHNT and CDR2 YYREEE (reference sequence). CDR3 length: 14 amino acids. The ends lost 3 bases at V and 6 bases at J; junction bases unmatched: 4. CDR3 region: CASSSGLASNEQFF. For the CDR3, the DNA is TGTGCCAGCAGCTCCGGACTAGCGTCCAATGAGCAGTTCTTC.

This clone was seen only once. The same CDR3 also results from other DNA sequences found in this sample. The V call is TRBV7-2, the J call TRBJ2-5, with D unresolved. The CDR3 is made up of 11 amino acids. Germline CDR1 and CDR2: SGHTA and FQGNSA. With 3 bases removed from V and 5 bases from J, the gap between germline ends came to 4 bases. CDR3 protein: CASSFLETQYF. CDR3 nucleotide sequence: TGTGCCAGCAGCTTTCTTGAGACCCAGTACTTC.

The CDR3: CASSQTGVGQPQHF. CDR3 nucleotides: TGTGCCAGCAGTCAGACAGGTGTGGGCCAGCCCCAGCATTTT. This chain connects TRBV6-1 to TRBJ1-5; the D gene is possibly TRBD1 (6 bases). The length of the CDR3 is 14 residues. V shed 5 bases and J shed 7 bases, with 15 bases lying between them. Germline V gene data show CDR1 as MNHNS and CDR2 as SASEGT.

V is TRBV30 and J is TRBJ1-2; D is undetermined. The CDR3 spans 11 residues. V lost 3 bases and J lost 8, with 10 bases in between. In germline, CDR1 is GTSNPN, CDR2 SVGIG (reference sequence). The CDR3 DNA reads as TGTGCCTGGAGCCCAGCCCAAGGCTACACCTTC. It translates to CAWSPAQGYTF.

The chain is built from TRBV6-5 and TRBJ1-2; maybe TRBD1 (5 bases). Trimming stripped 10 bases from V and 1 base from J, with 19 bases between. From germline, CDR1 is MNHEY and CDR2 SVGAGI. The CDR3 length is 15 residues. In DNA form, the CDR3 reads TGTGCCACACAGCTTTCAGGGCAGGGTAACTATGGCTACACCTTC. Translated: CATQLSGQGNYGYTF.

The J gene is TRBJ2-6, the V gene TRBV14; the D is unclear. This CDR3 is 15 amino acids long. The V and J ends lost 5 bases and 0 bases respectively, with 8 bases between them. Germline CDR1 SGHDN, CDR2 FVKESK. Here the CDR3 reads CASSGFRSGANVLTF. For the CDR3, the DNA is TGTGCCAGCAGCGGGTTTCGCTCTGGGGCCAACGTCCTGACTTTC.

This chain uses TRBV27 with TRBJ1-1; possibly TRBD1 for D (6 bases). Germline CDR1 and CDR2: MNHEY and SMNVEV (reference sequence). V dropped 1 base and J dropped 5 bases, with 14 bases sitting between them. This CDR3 has 15 residues. As DNA, the CDR3 is TGTGCCAGCAGTTTATTCGGGACATCCCAAACTGAAGCTTTCTTT. Its protein product is CASSLFGTSQTEAFF.

The genes are TRBV5-4 and TRBJ2-3; possible D gene TRBD2, 6 bases. The CDR3 loop spans 16 amino acids. Germline CDR1 reads SGHNT; CDR2 reads YYREEE (reference sequence). V was trimmed by 2 bases and J by 0 bases, leaving 13 bases between them. CDR3 coding DNA: TGTGCCAGCAGCTTTGGACGGGAGACTAGCACAGATACGCAGTATTTT. Amino acid sequence: CASSFGRETSTDTQYF.

The chain joins TRBV4-3 to TRBJ1-3, with D uncertain. This CDR3 spans 14 amino acids. Trimming shortened V by 5 bases and J by 8 bases, and 16 bases separated the two germline ends. Germline CDR1 and CDR2: LGHNA and YSLEER. The CDR3 region is CASSSRAFGDTIYF. The CDR3 DNA is TGCGCCAGCAGCTCCCGAGCCTTTGGGGACACCATATATTTT.

The genes are TRBV2 and TRBJ2-2; D unclear. This CDR3 has 14 residues. Germline V gene sequence: CDR1 SNHLY, CDR2 FYNNEI. The ends were cut back, 3 bases at V and 3 bases at J, with 8 bases in the middle. The CDR3 DNA reads TGTGCCAGCAGTGACCCAGCTTACACCGGGGAGCTGTTTTTT. Encoded protein: CASSDPAYTGELFF.

The V and J genes are TRBV2 and TRBJ2-3; no reliable D call. The CDR3 totals 13 residues. The germline V and J ends were trimmed by 4 bases and 4 bases, with 9 bases remaining between them. Germline V gives CDR1 SNHLY, CDR2 FYNNEI. CDR3 sequence: CASSGGFPDTQYF. Here the CDR3 DNA reads TGTGCCAGCAGTGGGGGTTTTCCAGATACGCAGTATTTT.

The chain uses TRBV29-1 and TRBJ2-1, with TRBD2 matching 7 bases. The germline V gene has CDR1 SQVTM and CDR2 ANQGSEA. Trimming removed 4 bases from V and 4 bases from J; junction bases left unmatched: 13. The CDR3 extends over 16 amino acids. The chain's CDR3 is CSVGGGLTKLYNEQFF. As DNA, the CDR3 is TGCAGCGTTGGGGGGGGTTTGACAAAATTGTACAATGAGCAGTTCTTC.

V and J are TRBV11-3 and TRBJ2-7; D remains unclear. The CDR3 spans 15 residues. V was clipped by 1 base and J by 1 base, with 11 bases between them. The germline V gene has CDR1 SGHNT and CDR2 YENEEA. Here the CDR3 DNA reads TGTGCCAGCAGCTTAGGTTCTCCGGCTTCCTACGAGCAGTACTTC. Encoded protein: CASSLGSPASYEQYF.